The clone carrying this TCR beta chain was recorded a few times. These data come from a study of Ad26.COV2.S vaccination and SARS-CoV-2 variants. Sample treatment: approximately 18 received Ad26.COV2.S at low or high dose, single or two shots; 5 received placebo; per-sample allocation not given. On day 63 after the first injection, vaccine and placebo recipients gave samples. Measured with immunoSEQ multiplex PCR; TCRdb has only the in-frame clones, and not every one. This table holds over 300,000 clones, about four fifths found once. Specimen: peripheral blood, collected in a trial of Ad26.COV2.S vaccine versus placebo. The origin of this receptor is a person aged 18 to 65 who received the Ad26.COV2.S COVID-19 vaccine or a placebo.

CDR3 amino acids: CASSRGLYNEQYF. The CDR3 nucleotides read TGTGCCAGCAGCAGGGGGCTGTACAACGAGCAGTACTTC. This chain connects TRBV5-6 to TRBJ2-7, with 7 bases identical to TRBD1. In germline, CDR1 is SGHDT, CDR2 YYEEEE. Trimming took 4 bases from V and 5 from J; bases not matched to a gene: 6. This CDR3 has 13 amino acids.